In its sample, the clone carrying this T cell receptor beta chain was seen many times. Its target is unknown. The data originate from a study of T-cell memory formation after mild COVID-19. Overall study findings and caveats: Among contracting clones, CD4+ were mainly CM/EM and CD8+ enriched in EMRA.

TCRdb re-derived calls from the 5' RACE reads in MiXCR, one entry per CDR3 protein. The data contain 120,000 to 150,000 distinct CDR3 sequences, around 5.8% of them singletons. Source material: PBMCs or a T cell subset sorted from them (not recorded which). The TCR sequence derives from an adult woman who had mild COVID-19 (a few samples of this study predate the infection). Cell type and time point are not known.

The CDR3: CASSLGFGGIETQYF. The DNA of the CDR3 is TGTGCCAGCAGCTTAGGATTCGGGGGAATAGAGACCCAGTACTTC. V usage is TRBV7-9 and J usage is TRBJ2-5; TRBD2 is a possible D gene (6 bases). The V gene's germline CDR1 is SEHNR and CDR2 FQNEAQ (reference sequence). The V end lost 1 base, the J end lost 4 bases, and 13 bases lay between the germline ends. The CDR3 totals 15 residues.